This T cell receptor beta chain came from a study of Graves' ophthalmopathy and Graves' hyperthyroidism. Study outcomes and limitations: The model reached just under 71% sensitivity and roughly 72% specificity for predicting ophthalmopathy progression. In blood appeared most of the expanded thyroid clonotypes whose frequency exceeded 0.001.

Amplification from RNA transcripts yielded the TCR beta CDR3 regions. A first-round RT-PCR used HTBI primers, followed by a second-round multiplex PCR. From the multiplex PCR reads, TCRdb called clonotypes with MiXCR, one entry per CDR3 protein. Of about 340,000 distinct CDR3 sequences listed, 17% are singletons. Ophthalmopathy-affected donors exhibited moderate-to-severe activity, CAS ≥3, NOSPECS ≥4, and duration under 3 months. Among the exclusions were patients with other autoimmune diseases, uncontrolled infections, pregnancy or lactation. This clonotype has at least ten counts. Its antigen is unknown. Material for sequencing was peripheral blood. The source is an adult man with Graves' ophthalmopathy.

The CDR3 spells CASSLYQGQAEAFF. DNA for the CDR3: TGTGCCAGCAGTTTATACCAGGGTCAGGCTGAAGCTTTCTTT. The J gene is TRBJ1-1, the V gene TRBV28, with D perhaps TRBD1 (5 bases). Trimming shortened V by 1 base and J by 6 bases, and 12 bases separated the two germline ends. CDR3 length: 14 residues. Germline values: CDR1 MDHEN, CDR2 SYDVKM. The whole variable domain, filled in from reference TRBV28 and TRBJ1-1, reads DVKVTQSSRYLVKRTGEKVFLECVQDMDHENMFWYRQDPGLGLRLIYFSYDVKMKEKGDIPEGYSVSREKKERFSLILESASTNQTSMYLCASSLYQGQAEAFFGQGTRLTVV.